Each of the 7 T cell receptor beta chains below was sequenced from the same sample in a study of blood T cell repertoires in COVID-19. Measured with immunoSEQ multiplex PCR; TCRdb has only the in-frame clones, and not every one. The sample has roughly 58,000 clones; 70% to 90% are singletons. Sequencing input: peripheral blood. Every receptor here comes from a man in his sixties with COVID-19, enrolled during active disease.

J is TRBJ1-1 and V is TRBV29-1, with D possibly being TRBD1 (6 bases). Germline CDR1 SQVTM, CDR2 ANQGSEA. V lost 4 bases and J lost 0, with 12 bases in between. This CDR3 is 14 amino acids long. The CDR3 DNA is TGCAGCGTTGGGGGGCGGAATTTGAACACTGAAGCTTTCTTT. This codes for CSVGGRNLNTEAFF.

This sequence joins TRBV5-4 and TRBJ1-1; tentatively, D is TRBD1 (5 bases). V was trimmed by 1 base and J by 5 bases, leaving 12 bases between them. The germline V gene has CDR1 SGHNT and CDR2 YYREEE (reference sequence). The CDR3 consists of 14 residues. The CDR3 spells CASSLWTGGTEAFF. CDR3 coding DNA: TGTGCCAGCAGCTTGTGGACCGGGGGGACTGAAGCTTTCTTT.

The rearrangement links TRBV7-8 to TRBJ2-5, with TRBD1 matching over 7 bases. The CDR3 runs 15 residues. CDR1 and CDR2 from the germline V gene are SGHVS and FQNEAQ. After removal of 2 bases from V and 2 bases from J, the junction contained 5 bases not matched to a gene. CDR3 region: CASSLSNRGQETQYF. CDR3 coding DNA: TGTGCCAGCAGCTTATCTAACAGGGGTCAAGAGACCCAGTACTTC.

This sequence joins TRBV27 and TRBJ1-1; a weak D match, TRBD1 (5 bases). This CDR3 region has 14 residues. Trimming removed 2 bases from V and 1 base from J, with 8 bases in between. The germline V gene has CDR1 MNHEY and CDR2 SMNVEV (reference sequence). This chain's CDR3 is CASSLQGRNTEAFF. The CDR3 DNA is TGTGCCAGCAGTTTACAGGGTAGGAACACTGAAGCTTTCTTT.

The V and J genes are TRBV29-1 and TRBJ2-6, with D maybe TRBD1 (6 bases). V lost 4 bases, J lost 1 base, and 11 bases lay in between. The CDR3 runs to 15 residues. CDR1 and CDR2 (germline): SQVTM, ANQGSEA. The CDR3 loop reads CSVVLQGSGANVLTF. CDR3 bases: TGCAGCGTTGTCCTACAGGGATCTGGGGCCAACGTCCTGACTTTC.

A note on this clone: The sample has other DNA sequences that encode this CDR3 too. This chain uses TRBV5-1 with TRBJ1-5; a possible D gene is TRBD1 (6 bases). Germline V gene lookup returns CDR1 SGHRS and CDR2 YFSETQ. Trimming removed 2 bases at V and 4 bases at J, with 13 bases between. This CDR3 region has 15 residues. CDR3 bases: TGCGCCAGCAGCTTAGTTCCAGGGGCTAATCAGCCCCAGCATTTT. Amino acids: CASSLVPGANQPQHF.

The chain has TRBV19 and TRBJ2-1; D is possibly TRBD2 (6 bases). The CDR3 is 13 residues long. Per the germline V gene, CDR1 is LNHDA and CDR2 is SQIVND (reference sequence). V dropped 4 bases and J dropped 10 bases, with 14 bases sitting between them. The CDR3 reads CASSNGRRDEQFF. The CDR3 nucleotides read TGTGCCAGTAGTAACGGGAGAAGGGACGAGCAGTTCTTC.